This T cell receptor (beta chain) was sequenced during a study of T cell responses to AZD1222 COVID-19 vaccine. Regarding the study as a whole: The study reported that nearly half of spike-specific TCRs target unmutated variant regions. Only six or seven AZD1222 recipients tested seropositive at baseline. In a largely white British group with more females than males, clonal diversity was possibly underestimated.

Sequencing used immunoSEQ multiplex PCR; TCRdb keeps in-frame clones, though not all of them. This sample carries 250,000 to 300,000 clones, 94% of them seen once, and the ten largest clones take roughly 0.51%. Both about-4-week and about-12-week second-dose recipients were combined. About this clone: The antigen is undetermined.

The specimen comprised peripheral blood, sampled 28 days after the second AZD1222 dose. The origin of this receptor is an adult who received the AZD1222 COVID-19 vaccine.

CDR3: CAISERSGNSYEQYF. CDR3 coding DNA: TGTGCCATCAGTGAAAGATCAGGGAACTCCTACGAGCAGTACTTC. This chain uses TRBV10-3 with TRBJ2-7; a weak D match, TRBD1 (5 bases). This CDR3 region has 15 residues. V was pared by 3 bases and J by 0 bases, with 12 bases between. From germline, CDR1 is ENHRY and CDR2 SYGVKD.